These T cell receptor beta chains were read from a single sample in a study of T cell changes during pregnancy in multiple sclerosis. The table came from immunoSEQ multiplex PCR; TCRdb's copy has only in-frame clones and leaves some out. The sample lists 65,000 to 95,000 clones; about nine tenths were seen once. Specimen: peripheral blood, collected before pregnancy. These receptors were collected from a female donor with multiple sclerosis, enrolled in a pregnancy study. Each CDR3 is given with its conserved first and last residue. Fields, in order: CDR3 length, clone size, J gene, V gene, CDR3 protein. Size is stated for part of the rows, as once, few or many counts, or as a class when the clone is expanded.

>17|.|TRBJ1-1|TRBV28
CASSPPSGILMNTEAFF
>15|.|TRBJ2-7|TRBV7-8
CASSSAPRDSYEQYF
>13|.|TRBJ1-1|TRBV5-1
CASSPGMGTEAFF
>15|.|TRBJ2-1|TRBV27
CASRPDRASYNEQFF
>16|.|TRBJ1-2|TRBV4-1
CASSPTTGQRFYGYTF
>16|.|TRBJ1-4|TRBV2
CASSSGGEAANEKLFF
>15|.|TRBJ2-5|TRBV6-5
CASSFYRGTEETQYF
>11|.|TRBJ1-1|TRBV28
CASSFPRGAFF
>11|.|TRBJ2-3|TRBV29-1
CSASGGDTQYF
>16|.|TRBJ2-2|TRBV7-2
CASSLRGQGNTGELFF
>15|.|TRBJ2-7|TRBV6-1
CASRGGQGTSYEQYF
>14|.|TRBJ1-5|TRBV28
CASSSTGSGQPQHF
>13|once|TRBJ2-3|TRBV29-1
CSVAQKGADTQYF
>13|.|TRBJ2-5|TRBV5-4
CASSFFPRETQYF
>15|.|TRBJ2-4|TRBV18
CASSPLGGTKNIQYF
>16|.|TRBJ1-2|TRBV5-6
CASSSERRTGWSGYTF
>15|.|TRBJ1-5|TRBV15
CATSRDRGKYQPQHF
>16|.|TRBJ1-2|TRBV27
CASSPLGRTYNYGYTF
>12|.|TRBJ1-6|TRBV27
CASSHRDSPLHF
>13|.|TRBJ2-2|TRBV11-2
CASSFRWTGELFF
>17|.|TRBJ1-3|TRBV7-2
CASSLVGGGRSGNTIYF
>17|.|TRBJ1-4|TRBV4-1
CASSQGALMAGNEKLFF
>14|once|TRBJ2-5|TRBV5-1
CASSFKGQDPTQYF
>12|.|TRBJ1-2|TRBV4-1
CASSGSNYGYTF
>18|.|TRBJ2-3|TRBV7-3
CASSLTATSGGAEDTQYF
>17|.|TRBJ2-3|TRBV9
CASSVGTSGGGTDTQYF
>13|.|TRBJ1-5|TRBV15
CATSRDRGQPQHF
>16|.|TRBJ2-4|TRBV2
CASGTTGLLAKNIQYF
>13|.|TRBJ1-6|TRBV30
CAWSVIGGDRAHF
>15|.|TRBJ1-6|TRBV7-8
CASSTKTVYNSPLHF
>15|.|TRBJ2-6|TRBV30
CAWSGQVSGANVLTF
>14|.|TRBJ1-4|TRBV11-2
CASSLRGNYEKLFF
>15|.|TRBJ1-1|TRBV9
CASSVRPGLNTEAFF
>16|.|TRBJ2-5|TRBV11-2
CASSSLGGTNRETQYF
>13|.|TRBJ2-3|TRBV7-8
CASSKGLPDTQYF
>14|.|TRBJ1-2|TRBV7-2
CASSFSQGNYGYTF
>17|once|TRBJ2-2|TRBV19
CASKLGRGRSGTGELFF
>12|.|TRBJ1-1|TRBV28
CASTFSEEKAFF
>13|.|TRBJ1-1|TRBV7-8
CASSLAYGTEAFF
>14|.|TRBJ1-6|TRBV19
CATRSEASNSPLHF
>15|.|TRBJ2-7|TRBV5-6
CASSPGLAGGREQYF
>16|.|TRBJ1-1|TRBV5-1
CASSQAGTGMNTEAFF
>15|once|TRBJ1-2|TRBV7-9
CASSPGSTGGYGYTF
>12|few|TRBJ2-3|TRBV2
CASRDRDDTQYF
>16|.|.|TRBV6-1
CASSEVRAGGHYEQYF
>16|.|TRBJ2-7|TRBV11-2
CASSLGPGASSYEQYF
>16|.|TRBJ2-1|TRBV19
CASSISGGLSYNEQFF
>14|.|TRBJ2-7|TRBV5-1
CASSHGTKGYEQYF
>14|.|TRBJ2-3|TRBV5-1
CASSIQGATDTQYF
>13|.|TRBJ2-1|TRBV29-1
CSAASGGRSEQFF
>14|.|TRBJ1-2|TRBV5-4
CASSNPTGEYGYTF
>12|.|TRBJ1-2|TRBV6-5
CASSWGGIGYTF
>12|.|TRBJ2-7|TRBV7-2
CASSTVAGEQYF
>18|.|TRBJ2-6|TRBV5-1
CASSLWRGPFSGANVLTF
>20|.|TRBJ1-5|TRBV15
CATSRGGVGQGQWEVEPQHF
>15|.|TRBJ2-7|TRBV19
CASSIAAGGASGQYF
>14|.|TRBJ2-5|TRBV27
CASSSPGLAGEKYF
>15|.|TRBJ2-1|TRBV4-2
CASSQDPGSYNEQFF
>12|.|TRBJ2-7|TRBV9
CASGWVRNEQYF